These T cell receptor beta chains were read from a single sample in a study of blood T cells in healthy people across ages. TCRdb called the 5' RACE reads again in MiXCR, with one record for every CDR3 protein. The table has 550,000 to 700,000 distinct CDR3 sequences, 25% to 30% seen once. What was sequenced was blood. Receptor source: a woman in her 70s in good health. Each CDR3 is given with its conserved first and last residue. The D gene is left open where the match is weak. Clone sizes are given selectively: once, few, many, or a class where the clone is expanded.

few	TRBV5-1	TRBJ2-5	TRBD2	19	CASSLGGTSRSRLQETQYF	TGCGCCAGCAGCTTGGGCGGGACTAGTCGTAGCCGGCTTCAAGAGACCCAGTACTTC
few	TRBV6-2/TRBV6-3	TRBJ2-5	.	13	CASSSSYGETQYF	TGTGCCAGCAGCTCTAGCTACGGGGAGACCCAGTACTTC
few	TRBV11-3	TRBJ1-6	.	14	CASTKGGSDSPLHF	TGTGCCAGCACCAAAGGGGGATCCGATTCACCCCTCCACTTT
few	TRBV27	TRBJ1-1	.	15	CASNSNRVPGTEAFF	TGTGCCAGCAATTCCAACAGGGTCCCCGGCACTGAAGCTTTCTTT
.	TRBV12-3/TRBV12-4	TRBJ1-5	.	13	CASSLGFSAPQHF	TGTGCCAGCAGTTTAGGCTTCTCAGCGCCCCAGCATTTT
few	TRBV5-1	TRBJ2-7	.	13	CASSLDGYYEQYF	TGCGCCAGCAGCTTGGACGGCTACTACGAGCAGTACTTC
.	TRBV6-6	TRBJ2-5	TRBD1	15	CASSYSQGAQKTQYF	TGTGCCAGCAGTTACTCACAGGGGGCGCAGAAGACCCAGTACTTC
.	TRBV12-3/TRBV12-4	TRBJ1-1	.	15	CASSSASRGVAEAFF	TGTGCCAGCAGTTCGGCTTCCAGGGGTGTGGCTGAAGCTTTCTTT
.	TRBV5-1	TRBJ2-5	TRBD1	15	CASSTALTGEETQYF	TGCGCCAGCAGCACAGCTCTTACAGGGGAGGAGACCCAGTACTTC
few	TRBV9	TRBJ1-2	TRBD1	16	CASSVGGGTANYGYTF	TGTGCCAGCAGCGTAGGCGGAGGGACAGCTAACTATGGCTACACCTTC